This is a list of T cell receptor beta chains from one sample in a study of T cells in Graves' hyperthyroidism and ophthalmopathy. TCRdb recomputed calls from the multiplex PCR reads with MiXCR, one row per CDR3 protein. The table lists fewer than 650,000 distinct CDR3 sequences, roughly 13% of them singletons. The sequencing input was blood. The origin of the receptors is a woman aged 25 to 39 with Graves' hyperthyroidism that later progressed to Graves' ophthalmopathy. Both conserved end residues are part of each CDR3. The D gene is left open where the match is weak. Clone size is not always given. Where it is, it says once, few, many or a class for expanded clones.

j_gene	d_gene	abundance	v_gene	CDR3nt	CDR3aa
TRBJ1-1	-	-	TRBV4-1	TGCGCCAGCAGCGATAGGGTTGCCGAAGCTTTCTTT	CASSDRVAEAFF
TRBJ1-5	TRBD1	few	TRBV28	TGTGCCAGCGCGCGACAGGGAAATCAGCCCCAGCATTTT	CASARQGNQPQHF
TRBJ1-3	-	many	TRBV28	TGTGCCAGCAGGGTGGACAGCACCTCTGGAAACACCATATATTTT	CASRVDSTSGNTIYF
TRBJ1-1	-	-	TRBV10-3	TGTGCCATCAGTCCCCAGACGAACACTGAAGCTTTCTTT	CAISPQTNTEAFF
TRBJ1-6	-	many	TRBV30	TGTGCCTGGAGTGGAAAGGGGTATAATTCACCCCTCCACTTT	CAWSGKGYNSPLHF
TRBJ2-5	-	few	TRBV3-1	TGTGCCAGCAGCCAAGATAATTCGGCGGTGGAAGAGACCCAGTACTTC	CASSQDNSAVEETQYF
TRBJ2-6	-	few	TRBV7-3	TGTGCCAGCAGCCGCGGCTCAAGGACGGGGGCCAACGTCCTGACTTTC	CASSRGSRTGANVLTF
TRBJ1-4	-	many	TRBV12-3/TRBV12-4	TGTGCCAGCAGTCCTACAGGGTATAGTAATGAAAAACTGTTTTTT	CASSPTGYSNEKLFF
TRBJ2-6	TRBD1	many	TRBV5-1	TGCGCCAGCAGCTTGGGACAGGGCTCTGGGGCCAACGTCCTGACTTTC	CASSLGQGSGANVLTF
TRBJ2-5	-	few	TRBV5-1	TGCGCCAGCAGCTTGGCCATGGGCTCCGGGGAGACCCAGTACTTC	CASSLAMGSGETQYF
TRBJ1-5	-	many	TRBV5-1	TGCGCCAGCAGCTTGGGTTCTCGAGAGGACCAGCCCCAGCATTTT	CASSLGSREDQPQHF
TRBJ2-5	TRBD2	many	TRBV5-1	TGCGCCAGCAGCTTGACCGGGAGGGCCGAGGAAGAGACCCAGTACTTC	CASSLTGRAEEETQYF
TRBJ2-7	-	-	TRBV20-1	TGCAGTGCTAGAGATATCGGAGGGGCCGACGAGCAGTACTTC	CSARDIGGADEQYF
TRBJ1-1	-	many	TRBV18	TGTGCCAGCTCACCAGACTACACTGAAGCTTTCTTT	CASSPDYTEAFF
TRBJ2-1	-	many	TRBV20-1	TGCAGTGCTCCAAACCAAGGACGGGGCTGGGGCAATGAGCAGTTCTTC	CSAPNQGRGWGNEQFF
TRBJ2-1	TRBD2	-	TRBV4-1	TGCGCCAGCAGCCAAGCTTCCAGCGGGATCTCCTACAATGAGCAGTTCTTC	CASSQASSGISYNEQFF
TRBJ2-2	-	many	TRBV18	TGTGCCAGCTCACCACAAGCACAGGGAAACACCGGGGAGCTGTTTTTT	CASSPQAQGNTGELFF
TRBJ1-2	-	many	TRBV5-6	TGTGCCAGCAGCCGCAGGATTTATCCAGCCTACGAGGACTATGGCTACACCTTC	CASSRRIYPAYEDYGYTF
TRBJ1-2	TRBD1	few	TRBV20-1	TGCAGTGCTAGTGAAAGACAGGGTGATGGCTACACCTTC	CSASERQGDGYTF
TRBJ2-1	TRBD1	many	TRBV6-1	TGTGCCAGCAGGGCTTGGACAGGGTACAATGAGCAGTTCTTC	CASRAWTGYNEQFF